The present T cell receptor beta chain was sequenced within a study of T cells in women clearing cervical HPV infection. Genomic DNA, averaging approximately 1,300 ng per sample, yielded TCR beta CDR3 via immunoSEQ. The protocol was immunoSEQ multiplex PCR, while the TCRdb copy is restricted to in-frame clones and leaves out a portion. The sample spans 25,000 to 30,000 clones; the ten largest clones claim 11%. General study points: Effector/memory and HPV-specific T cells were not isolated, and association timing is unknown.

Of note for this clone: Its antigen is unidentified.

This TCR was sampled from a woman between 18 and 70 years old with a cervical HPV16 infection that either progressed to CIN3+ or cleared (not recorded which). Sequenced input: blood buffy coat.

The CDR3: CASLHPSGLAALSYDYTF. Incomplete CDR3 DNA: TGTGCCAGCCTTCACCCTTCGGGACTAGCGGCCCTCTCCTACGAC. The V and J genes are TRBV2 and TRBJ1-2, with D possibly TRBD1 on 5 matching bases. The CDR3 goes on 3 residues after the read ends, and that part is filled in from the germline J gene. Germline CDR1 and CDR2: SNHLY and FYNNEI. The CDR3 extends over 18 amino acids.